Each of the 8 T cell receptor beta chains below was sequenced from the same sample in a study of shared clonotypes between healthy human individuals. Here immunoSEQ multiplex PCR was the method, and the copy in TCRdb shows in-frame clones only, minus some. The data contain a few million clones, approximately 96% of them singletons. The source material was naive CD4+ T cells sorted from blood. Subset specified: CD45RA+ positively selected. These receptors were collected from a young man in good health.

V usage is TRBV4-1 and J usage is TRBJ2-2, with D uncertain. V gave up 8 bases and J gave up 6 bases, with 13 bases separating them. Germline V gene sequence: CDR1 MGHRA, CDR2 YSYEKL. The CDR3 loop spans 13 amino acids. Here the CDR3 DNA reads TGCGCCAGCGCGGTAAGCTACGCCGGGGAGCTGTTTTTT. Its protein product is CASAVSYAGELFF.

The chain is built from TRBV9 and TRBJ1-2; no firm D call. CDR3 size: 15 residues. The V gene lost 3 bases and the J gene lost 4 bases, with 16 bases spanning the gap. Germline values: CDR1 SGDLS, CDR2 YYNGEE. The CDR3 loop reads CASSGRGLEAYGYTF. The CDR3 DNA reads TGTGCCAGCAGCGGCCGAGGACTGGAAGCCTATGGCTACACCTTC.

This chain links TRBV2 with TRBJ2-6; D is tentatively TRBD1 or TRBD2 (5 bases each). This CDR3 contains 16 residues. The V gene lost 8 bases and the J gene lost 2 bases, with 16 bases spanning the gap. Germline V lookup: CDR1 SNHLY, CDR2 FYNNEI. CDR3 residues: CASSAGSIPGANVLTF. The CDR3 DNA sequence: TGTGCCAGCTCGGCAGGGAGTATTCCTGGGGCCAACGTCCTGACTTTC. Combining the CDR3 with reference TRBV2 and TRBJ2-6 gives the whole variable domain EPEVTQTPSHQVTQMGQEVILRCVPISNHLYFYWYRQILGQKVEFLVSFYNNEISEKSEIFDDQFSVERPDGSNFTLKIRSTKLEDSAMYFCASSAGSIPGANVLTFGAGSRLTVL.

The chain recombines TRBV27 with TRBJ2-5, with D maybe TRBD1 (6 bases). The length of the CDR3 is 14 residues. The germline gives CDR1 MNHEY, CDR2 SMNVEV (reference sequence). Trimming cost V 5 bases and J 5 bases, with 15 bases left between them. The DNA for the CDR3 is TGTGCCAGCAGTCACAGACAGGTCAGGGAGACCCAGTACTTC. It is translated as CASSHRQVRETQYF.

The chain is built from TRBV6-1 and TRBJ2-1, with no clear D. Germline loops: CDR1 MNHNS, CDR2 SASEGT. The CDR3 loop spans 11 amino acids. The germline V and J ends were trimmed by 4 bases and 9 bases, with 7 bases remaining between them. CDR3 sequence (DNA): TGTGCCAGCAGTGTAATCACTGAGCAGTTCTTC. As protein: CASSVITEQFF.

The chain recombines TRBV10-3 with TRBJ2-5; either TRBD1 or TRBD2 may supply D (7 bases each). CDR1 and CDR2 from the germline V gene are ENHRY and SYGVKD. Trimming stripped 0 bases from V and 2 bases from J, with 10 bases between. The CDR3 covers 15 residues. CDR3: CAISESRGGQETQYF. DNA of the CDR3: TGTGCCATCAGTGAGTCCAGGGGGGGACAAGAGACCCAGTACTTC.

V is TRBV5-6 and J is TRBJ1-6; no clear D gene. This CDR3 spans 14 amino acids. The V and J ends lost 2 bases and 8 bases respectively, with 11 bases between them. CDR1 and CDR2 from the germline V gene are SGHDT and YYEEEE. The CDR3 sequence is CASSFFREDSPLHF. The CDR3 DNA reads as TGTGCCAGCAGCTTTTTTAGGGAAGATTCACCCCTCCACTTT.

The J gene is TRBJ1-1, the V gene TRBV11-2; D is possibly TRBD1 (5 bases). V was clipped by 0 bases and J by 0 bases, with 8 bases between them. CDR3 length: 15 residues. From germline, CDR1 is SGHAT and CDR2 FQNNGV. DNA of the CDR3: TGTGCCAGCAGCTTAGAGGGGCCAATGAACACTGAAGCTTTCTTT. It is translated as CASSLEGPMNTEAFF. Full variable domain (remainder filled in from reference TRBV11-2 and TRBJ1-1): EAGVAQSPRYKIIEKRQSVAFWCNPISGHATLYWYQQILGQGPKLLIQFQNNGVVDDSQLPKDRFSAERLKGVDSTLKIQPAKLEDSAVYLCASSLEGPMNTEAFFGQGTRLTVV.